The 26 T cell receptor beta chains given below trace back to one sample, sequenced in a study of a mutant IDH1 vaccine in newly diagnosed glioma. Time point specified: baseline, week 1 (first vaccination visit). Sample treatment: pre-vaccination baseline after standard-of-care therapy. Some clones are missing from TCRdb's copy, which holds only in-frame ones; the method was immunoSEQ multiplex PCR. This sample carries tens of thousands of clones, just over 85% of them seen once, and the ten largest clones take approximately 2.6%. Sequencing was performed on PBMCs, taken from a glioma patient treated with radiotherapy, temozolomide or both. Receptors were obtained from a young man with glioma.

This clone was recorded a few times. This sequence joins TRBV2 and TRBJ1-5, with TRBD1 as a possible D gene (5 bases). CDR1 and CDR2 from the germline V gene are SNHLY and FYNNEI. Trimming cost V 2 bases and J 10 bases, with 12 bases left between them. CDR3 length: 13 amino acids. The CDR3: CASSESGGGPQHF. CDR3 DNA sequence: TGTGCCAGCAGTGAATCGGGGGGAGGTCCCCAGCATTTT.

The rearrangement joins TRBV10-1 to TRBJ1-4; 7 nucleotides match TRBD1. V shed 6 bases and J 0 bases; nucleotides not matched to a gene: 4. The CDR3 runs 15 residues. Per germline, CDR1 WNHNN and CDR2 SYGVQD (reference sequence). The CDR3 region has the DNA TGCGCCAGCAGGGGGGGGACAGCAACTAATGAAAAACTGTTTTTT. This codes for CASRGGTATNEKLFF.

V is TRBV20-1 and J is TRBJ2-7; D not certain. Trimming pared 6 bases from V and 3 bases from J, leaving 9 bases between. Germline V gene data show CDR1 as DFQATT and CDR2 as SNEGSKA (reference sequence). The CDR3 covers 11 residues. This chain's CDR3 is CSASGYYEQYF. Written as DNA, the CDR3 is TGCAGTGCCTCCGGTTACTACGAGCAGTACTTC.

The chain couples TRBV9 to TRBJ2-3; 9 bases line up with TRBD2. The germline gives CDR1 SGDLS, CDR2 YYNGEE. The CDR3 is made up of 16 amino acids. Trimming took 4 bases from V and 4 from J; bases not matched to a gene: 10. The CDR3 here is CASSSTGGGASDTQYF. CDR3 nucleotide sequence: TGTGCCAGCAGCTCCACTGGCGGGGGGGCGTCAGATACGCAGTATTTT.

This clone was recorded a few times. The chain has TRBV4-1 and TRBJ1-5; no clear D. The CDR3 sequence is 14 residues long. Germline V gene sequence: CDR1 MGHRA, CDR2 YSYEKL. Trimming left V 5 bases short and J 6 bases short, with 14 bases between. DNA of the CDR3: TGCGCCAGCAGCTATCGGTCCCCAGGTCAGCCCCAGCATTTT. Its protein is CASSYRSPGQPQHF.

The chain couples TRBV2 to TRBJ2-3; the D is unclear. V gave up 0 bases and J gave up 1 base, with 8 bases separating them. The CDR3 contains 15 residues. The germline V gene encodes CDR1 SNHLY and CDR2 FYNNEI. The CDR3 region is CASSEAKRGTDTQYF. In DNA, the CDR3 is TGTGCCAGCAGTGAAGCCAAAAGGGGCACAGATACGCAGTATTTT.

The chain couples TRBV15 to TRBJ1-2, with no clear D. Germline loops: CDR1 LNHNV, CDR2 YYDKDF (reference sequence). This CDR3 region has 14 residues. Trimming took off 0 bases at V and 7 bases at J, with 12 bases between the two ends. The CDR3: CATSRDPSVSGYTF. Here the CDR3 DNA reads TGTGCCACCAGCAGAGATCCATCCGTCTCTGGCTACACCTTC.

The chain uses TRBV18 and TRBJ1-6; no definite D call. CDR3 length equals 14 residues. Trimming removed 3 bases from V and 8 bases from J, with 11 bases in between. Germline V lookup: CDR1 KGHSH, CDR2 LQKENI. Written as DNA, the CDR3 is TGTGCCAGCTCACCGGGCAGGACCTATTCACCCCTCCACTTT. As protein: CASSPGRTYSPLHF.

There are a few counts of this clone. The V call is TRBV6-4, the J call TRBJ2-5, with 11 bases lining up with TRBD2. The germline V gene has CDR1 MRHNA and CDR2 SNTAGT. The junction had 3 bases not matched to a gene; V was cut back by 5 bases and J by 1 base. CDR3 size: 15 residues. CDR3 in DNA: TGTGCCAGCAGTCCACTAGCGGGGGCCCAAGAGACCCAGTACTTC. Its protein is CASSPLAGAQETQYF.

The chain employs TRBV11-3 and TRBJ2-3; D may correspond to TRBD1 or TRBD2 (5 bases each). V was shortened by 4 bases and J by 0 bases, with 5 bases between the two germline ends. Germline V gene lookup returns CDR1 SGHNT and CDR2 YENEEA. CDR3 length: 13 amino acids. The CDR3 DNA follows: TGTGCCAGCAGCTGGGACAGCACAGATACGCAGTATTTT. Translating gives CASSWDSTDTQYF.

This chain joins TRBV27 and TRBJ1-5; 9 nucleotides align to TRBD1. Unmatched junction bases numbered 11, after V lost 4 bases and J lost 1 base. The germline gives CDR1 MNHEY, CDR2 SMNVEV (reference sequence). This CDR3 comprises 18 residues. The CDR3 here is CASSSYSTDRGSNQPQHF. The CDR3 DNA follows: TGTGCCAGCAGTTCTTACTCTACTGACAGGGGGAGCAATCAGCCCCAGCATTTT.

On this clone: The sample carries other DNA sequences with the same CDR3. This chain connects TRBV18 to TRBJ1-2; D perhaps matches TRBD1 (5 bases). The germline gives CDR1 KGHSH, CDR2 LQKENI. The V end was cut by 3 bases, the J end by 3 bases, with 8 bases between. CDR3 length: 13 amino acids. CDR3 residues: CASSPDRDYGYTF. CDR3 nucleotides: TGTGCCAGCTCACCTGACAGAGACTATGGCTACACCTTC.

This CDR3 is CASSLDWTQGRYQPQHF. The CDR3 nucleotides are TGTGCCAGCAGCTTAGATTGGACCCAGGGTCGTTATCAGCCCCAGCATTTT. V gene TRBV11-2 combines with J gene TRBJ1-5; weak D call: TRBD1 (5 bases). V was trimmed by 0 bases and J by 5 bases, leaving 17 bases between them. Germline assignment: CDR1 SGHAT and CDR2 FQNNGV. CDR3 length equals 17 residues.

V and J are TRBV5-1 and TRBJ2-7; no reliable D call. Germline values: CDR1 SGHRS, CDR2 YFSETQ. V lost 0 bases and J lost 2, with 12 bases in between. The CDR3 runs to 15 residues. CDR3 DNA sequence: TGCGCCAGCAGCTTGGAGCACGGGCCAGCCTACGAGCAGTACTTC. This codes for CASSLEHGPAYEQYF.

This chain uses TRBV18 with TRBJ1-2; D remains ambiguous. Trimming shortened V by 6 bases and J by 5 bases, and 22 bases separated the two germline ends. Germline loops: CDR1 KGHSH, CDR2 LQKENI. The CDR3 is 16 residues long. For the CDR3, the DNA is TGTGCCAGCTCCTCCCTTCTCCGGGTCTCCGGGTATGGCTACACCTTC. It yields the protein CASSSLLRVSGYGYTF.

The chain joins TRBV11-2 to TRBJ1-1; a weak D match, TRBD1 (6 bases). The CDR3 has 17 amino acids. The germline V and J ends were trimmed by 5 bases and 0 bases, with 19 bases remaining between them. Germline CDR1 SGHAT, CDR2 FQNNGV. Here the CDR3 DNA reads TGTGCCAGCAGCCCCCTCCGTTTGGGGGGCTTGAACACTGAAGCTTTCTTT. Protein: CASSPLRLGGLNTEAFF.

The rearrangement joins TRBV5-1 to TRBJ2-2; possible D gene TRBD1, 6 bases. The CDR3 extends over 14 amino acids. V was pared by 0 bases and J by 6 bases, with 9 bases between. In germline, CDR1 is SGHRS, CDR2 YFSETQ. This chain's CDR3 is CASSLDRGSGELFF. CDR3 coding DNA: TGCGCCAGCAGCTTGGATAGGGGGTCCGGGGAGCTGTTTTTT. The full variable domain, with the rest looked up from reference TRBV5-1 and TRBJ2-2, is KAGVTQTPRYLIKTRGQQVTLSCSPISGHRSVSWYQQTPGQGLQFLFEYFSETQRNKGNFPGRFSGRQFSNSRSEMNVSTLELGDSALYLCASSLDRGSGELFFGEGSRLTVL.

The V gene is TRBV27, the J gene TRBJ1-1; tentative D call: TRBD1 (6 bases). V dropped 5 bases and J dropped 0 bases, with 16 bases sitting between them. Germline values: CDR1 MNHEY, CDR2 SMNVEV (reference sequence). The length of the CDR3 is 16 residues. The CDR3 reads CASSRFGQPMNTEAFF. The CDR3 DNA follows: TGTGCCAGCAGTAGATTTGGACAGCCTATGAACACTGAAGCTTTCTTT.

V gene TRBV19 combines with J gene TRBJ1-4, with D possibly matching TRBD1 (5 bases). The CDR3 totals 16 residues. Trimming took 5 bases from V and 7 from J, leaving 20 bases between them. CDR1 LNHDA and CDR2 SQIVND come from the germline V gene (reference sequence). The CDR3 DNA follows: TGTGCCAGTAGTCTCTCTCGCGGGGGGTTTGCTGAAAAACTGTTTTTT. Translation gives CASSLSRGGFAEKLFF.

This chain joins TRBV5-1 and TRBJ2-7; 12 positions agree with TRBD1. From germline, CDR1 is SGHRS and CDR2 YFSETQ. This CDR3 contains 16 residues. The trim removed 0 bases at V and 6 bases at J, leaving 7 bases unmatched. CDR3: CASSLVAGQGASEQYF. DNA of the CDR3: TGCGCCAGCAGCTTGGTCGCGGGACAGGGGGCTAGCGAGCAGTACTTC.

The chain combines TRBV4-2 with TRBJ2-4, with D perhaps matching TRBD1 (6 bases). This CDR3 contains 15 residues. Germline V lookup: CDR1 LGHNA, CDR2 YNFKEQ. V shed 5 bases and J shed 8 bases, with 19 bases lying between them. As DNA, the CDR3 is TGTGCCAGCAGCTTGGTGGGCAGGGGCTGGGACATTCAGTACTTC. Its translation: CASSLVGRGWDIQYF.

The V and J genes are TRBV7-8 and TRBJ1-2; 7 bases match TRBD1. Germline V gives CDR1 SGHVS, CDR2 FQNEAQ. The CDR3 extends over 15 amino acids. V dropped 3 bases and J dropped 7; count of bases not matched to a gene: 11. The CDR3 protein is CASSFTTDRVSGYTF. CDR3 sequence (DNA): TGTGCCAGCAGCTTCACAACCGACAGGGTTTCTGGCTACACCTTC.

The CDR3 region is CASRPKSAALKNTEAFF. CDR3 sequence (DNA): TGTGCCAGCAGACCTAAGTCTGCAGCCCTCAAGAACACTGAAGCTTTCTTT. V usage is TRBV7-9 and J usage is TRBJ1-1, with D unclear. Germline V lookup: CDR1 SEHNR, CDR2 FQNEAQ (reference sequence). With 6 bases removed from V and 1 base from J, the gap between germline ends came to 21 bases. This CDR3 has 17 amino acids.

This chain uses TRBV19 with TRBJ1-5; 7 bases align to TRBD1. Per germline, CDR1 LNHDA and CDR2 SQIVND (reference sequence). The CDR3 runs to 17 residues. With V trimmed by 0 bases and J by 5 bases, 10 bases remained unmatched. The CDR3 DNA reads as TGTGCCAGTAGTATAGATCCCCGACAGGGACTAGATCAGCCCCAGCATTTT. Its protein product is CASSIDPRQGLDQPQHF.

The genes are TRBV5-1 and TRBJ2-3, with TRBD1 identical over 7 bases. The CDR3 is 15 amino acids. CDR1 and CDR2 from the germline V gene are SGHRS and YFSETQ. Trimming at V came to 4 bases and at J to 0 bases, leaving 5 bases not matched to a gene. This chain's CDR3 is CASSPGTASTDTQYF. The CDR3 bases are TGCGCCAGCAGCCCAGGGACAGCTAGCACAGATACGCAGTATTTT.

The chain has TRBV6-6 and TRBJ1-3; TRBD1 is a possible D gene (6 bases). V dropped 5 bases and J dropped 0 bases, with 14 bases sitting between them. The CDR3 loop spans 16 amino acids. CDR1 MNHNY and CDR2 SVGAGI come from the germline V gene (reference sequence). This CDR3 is CASSTTTGPSGNTIYF. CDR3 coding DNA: TGTGCCAGCAGTACTACGACAGGACCCTCTGGAAACACCATATATTTT.